The 16 T cell receptor beta chains reported below all come from one sample, sequenced in a study of T-cell memory formation after mild COVID-19. TCRdb ran MiXCR on the 5' RACE reads and lists one entry per CDR3 protein. This sample yields under 110,000 distinct CDR3 sequences, of which about 18% are seen a single time; less than 35% belongs to the top ten. The sample comprised PBMCs or a T cell subset sorted from them (not recorded which). Receptors were obtained from an adult woman who had mild COVID-19 (a few samples of this study predate the infection). Cell type and time point are not known.

The chain employs TRBV4-3 and TRBJ1-4; D perhaps matches TRBD1 (6 bases). The CDR3 has 15 amino acids. The germline CDR1 and CDR2 sequences are LGHNA and YSLEER. V was cut by 0 bases and J by 6 bases, with 11 bases left in between. CDR3 region: CASSQEGQGDEKLFF. CDR3 DNA sequence: TGCGCCAGCAGCCAAGAGGGACAAGGAGATGAAAAACTGTTTTTT.

The chain recombines TRBV12-3 or TRBV12-4 with TRBJ2-3, with D uncertain. V lost 7 bases, J lost 4 bases, and 21 bases lay in between. The CDR3 consists of 16 residues. DNA of the CDR3: TGTGCCAGCAATATGCAGGCTAGGAGCCTCTCAGATACGCAGTATTTT. Translated, it gives CASNMQARSLSDTQYF.

V usage is TRBV6-2 or TRBV6-3 and J usage is TRBJ2-7, with a possible D match to TRBD2 (5 bases). Germline CDR1 reads MNHEY; CDR2 reads SVGEGT. The CDR3 has 13 amino acids. V lost 2 bases and J lost 6, with 11 bases in between. The CDR3 coding sequence is TGTGCCAGCAGTTACATCGCCGGACTCGAGCAGTACTTC. Residues: CASSYIAGLEQYF.

This chain joins TRBV24-1 and TRBJ2-1; 9 bases align to TRBD1. Germline-derived CDR1 and CDR2 are KGHDR and SFDVKD. J lost 7 bases, V lost 7 bases, and 7 bases had no gene match. The CDR3 is made up of 14 amino acids. For the CDR3, the DNA is TGTGCCACCAGCGGACAGGGGATGTGGAATGAGCAGTTCTTC. This encodes CATSGQGMWNEQFF.

The gene calls are TRBV6-5 and TRBJ2-7; D is unresolved. CDR3 size: 15 residues. Germline V gene sequence: CDR1 MNHEY, CDR2 SVGAGI. V dropped 0 bases and J dropped 2 bases, with 11 bases sitting between them. The chain's CDR3 is CASSYSHIPTYEQYF. CDR3 DNA: TGTGCCAGCAGTTACTCTCACATACCCACCTACGAGCAGTACTTC.

This clonotype has ten or more counts. CDR3 DNA: TGCAGTGCTAGAGAAGGGGGGACTCCTTTTCGGTTCTTC. Translation: CSAREGGTPFRFF. The gene calls are TRBV20-1 and TRBJ2-1; tentatively, D is TRBD1 or TRBD2 (6 bases each). Germline V CDR1 and CDR2: DFQATT, SNEGSKA (reference sequence). V shed 0 bases and J shed 15 bases, with 18 bases lying between them. The CDR3 consists of 13 residues.

The chain has TRBV3-1 and TRBJ2-1; D is perhaps TRBD1 or TRBD2 (5 bases each). CDR1 and CDR2 from the germline V gene are LGHDT and YNNKEL (reference sequence). The CDR3 is 15 amino acids. Deletions cut 3 bases from V and 8 bases from J, with 17 bases between. CDR3 nucleotide sequence: TGTGCCAGCAGCCATGGGACCCCTATTGCGGATGAGCAGTTCTTC. Protein: CASSHGTPIADEQFF.

In its sample, this clonotype was seen many times. This rearrangement joins TRBV15 to TRBJ2-1; 7 nucleotides match TRBD1. This CDR3 region has 16 residues. Trimming took 3 bases from V and 8 from J; bases not matched to a gene: 13. Germline assignment: CDR1 LNHNV and CDR2 YYDKDF (reference sequence). The CDR3 protein is CATSRWDSPYPYEQFF. In nucleotides, the CDR3 is TGTGCCACCAGCAGGTGGGACAGCCCCTATCCTTATGAGCAGTTCTTC. Together with reference TRBV15 and TRBJ2-1, the CDR3 gives the full variable domain: DAMVIQNPRYQVTQFGKPVTLSCSQTLNHNVMYWYQQKSSQAPKLLFHYYDKDFNNEADTPDNFQSRRPNTSFCFLDIRSPGLGDTAMYLCATSRWDSPYPYEQFFGPGTRLTVL.

The J gene is TRBJ1-1, the V gene TRBV9, with D possibly matching TRBD1 (6 bases). Germline CDR1 is SGDLS and CDR2 is YYNGEE. Trimming cost V 2 bases and J 5 bases, with 19 bases left between them. CDR3 length: 16 residues. The CDR3 region is CASSVLDSGDLTEAFF. The CDR3 region has the DNA TGTGCCAGCAGCGTGTTGGACAGCGGGGATCTTACTGAAGCTTTCTTT.

This chain uses TRBV5-4 with TRBJ2-5, with D possibly TRBD1 on 5 matching bases. The V end lost 6 bases, the J end lost 4 bases, and 25 bases lay between the germline ends. Germline assignment: CDR1 SGHNT and CDR2 YYREEE (reference sequence). This CDR3 comprises 17 residues. The CDR3, as DNA: TGTGCCAGCACCCCCCTGGGAAGGGGCAATCTCCGAGAGACCCAGTACTTC. Its translation: CASTPLGRGNLRETQYF.

This clonotype showed up just a few times. The CDR3 nucleotides read TGCGCCAGCAGCAGTAAGGGAAACACTGAAGCTTTCTTT. Its translation: CASSSKGNTEAFF. The rearrangement links TRBV4-3 to TRBJ1-1; no definite D call. Trimming stripped 5 bases from V and 2 bases from J, with 9 bases between. Germline V gives CDR1 LGHNA, CDR2 YSLEER. This CDR3 is 13 amino acids long.

This clonotype turned up a few times. The V and J genes are TRBV7-2 and TRBJ2-7; D ambiguous. Trimming left V 0 bases short and J 6 bases short, with 12 bases between. The CDR3 is 14 residues long. CDR1 and CDR2 (germline): SGHTA, FQGNSA. CDR3 DNA: TGTGCCAGCAGCTTAGCGACCTCACACCCCGAGCAGTACTTC. It translates to CASSLATSHPEQYF.

The chain links TRBV7-9 to TRBJ2-1; D gene ambiguous. The CDR3 spans 11 residues. The germline CDR1 and CDR2 sequences are SEHNR and FQNEAQ (reference sequence). V was pared by 3 bases and J by 6 bases, with 3 bases between. The CDR3 DNA sequence: TGTGCCAGCAGCTTCATCAATGAGCAGTTCTTC. Translated, it gives CASSFINEQFF.

In this sample, this clonotype turned up a few times. The chain is built from TRBV7-6 and TRBJ2-7; the D is unclear. Germline CDR1 is SGHVS and CDR2 is FNYEAQ. The V end was cut by 2 bases, the J end by 5 bases, with 10 bases between. The CDR3 length is 13 residues. In DNA form, the CDR3 reads TGTGCCAGCAGCTTAAACTCCGTAGACGAGCAGTACTTC. Its protein is CASSLNSVDEQYF.

V gene TRBV7-9 combines with J gene TRBJ1-1; 8 bases are a match to TRBD1. Germline assignment: CDR1 SEHNR and CDR2 FQNEAQ (reference sequence). This CDR3 spans 16 amino acids. V shed 4 bases, J shed 1 base, and the junction held 8 bases outside the gene matches. CDR3 loop: CASSSRQGWRNTEAFF. CDR3 bases: TGTGCCAGCAGCTCTAGACAGGGGTGGAGGAACACTGAAGCTTTCTTT. Complete variable domain (other parts from reference TRBV7-9 and TRBJ1-1): DTGVSQNPRHKITKRGQNVTFRCDPISEHNRLYWYRQTLGQGPEFLTYFQNEAQLEKSRLLSDRFSAERPKGSFSTLEIQRTEQGDSAMYLCASSSRQGWRNTEAFFGQGTRLTVV.

The chain joins TRBV4-3 to TRBJ2-3, with TRBD1 matching over 7 bases. Germline CDR1 and CDR2: LGHNA and YSLEER. Trimming took 0 bases from V and 0 from J; bases not matched to a gene: 3. CDR3 length: 16 amino acids. The CDR3 region is CASSQDWTGSTDTQYF. Written as DNA, the CDR3 is TGCGCCAGCAGCCAAGACTGGACAGGTAGCACAGATACGCAGTATTTT.